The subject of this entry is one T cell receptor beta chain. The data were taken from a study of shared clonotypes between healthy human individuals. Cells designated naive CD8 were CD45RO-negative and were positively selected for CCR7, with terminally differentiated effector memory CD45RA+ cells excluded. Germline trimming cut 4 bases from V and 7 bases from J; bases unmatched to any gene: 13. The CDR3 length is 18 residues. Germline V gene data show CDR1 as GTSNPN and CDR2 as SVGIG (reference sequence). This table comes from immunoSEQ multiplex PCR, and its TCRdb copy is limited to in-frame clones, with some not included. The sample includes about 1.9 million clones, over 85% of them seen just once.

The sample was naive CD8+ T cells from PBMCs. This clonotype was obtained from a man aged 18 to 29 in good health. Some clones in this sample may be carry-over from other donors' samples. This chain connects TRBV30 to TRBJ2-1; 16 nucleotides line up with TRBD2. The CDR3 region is CAWNSGTSGRAPRNEQFF. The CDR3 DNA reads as TGTGCCTGGAACTCCGGGACTAGCGGGAGGGCCCCGCGGAATGAGCAGTTCTTC.